What follows are 25 T cell receptor beta chains derived from one specimen sequenced in a study of cytomegalovirus exposure and HLA in healthy donors. 60 Vbeta and 13 Jbeta primers were used in PCR. Some clones are missing from TCRdb's copy, which holds only in-frame ones; the method was immunoSEQ multiplex PCR. The data show over 150,000 clones, 65% to 85% seen once. The sequenced sample was PBMCs. Receptor source: a boy aged 2 to 9 in good health and CMV-seronegative.

This sequence joins TRBV2 and TRBJ2-2, with 7 nucleotides matching TRBD1. The CDR3 has 16 amino acids. With 6 bases clipped from V and 5 bases from J, the junction kept 12 bases outside the gene matches. Germline lookup yields CDR1 SNHLY and CDR2 FYNNEI. The CDR3 bases are TGTGCCAGCAGGGTGCACAGGGGAGTAGAGACCGGGGAGCTGTTTTTT. This translates into CASRVHRGVETGELFF.

The V gene is TRBV5-1, the J gene TRBJ2-2, with D perhaps TRBD2 (6 bases). Germline-derived CDR1 and CDR2 are SGHRS and YFSETQ. Trimming took 8 bases from V and 2 from J, leaving 16 bases between them. The CDR3 sequence is 15 residues long. The CDR3 protein is CASSTGTVNTGELFF. CDR3 DNA: TGCGCCAGTTCTACCGGGACTGTTAACACCGGGGAGCTGTTTTTT.

This chain links TRBV27 with TRBJ2-3, with 7 nucleotides matching TRBD2. The CDR3 runs to 14 residues. Germline V gives CDR1 MNHEY, CDR2 SMNVEV (reference sequence). The junction had 7 bases not matched to a gene; V was cut back by 7 bases and J by 3 bases. The CDR3 region has the DNA TGTGCCAGCAAGGAGGGAGGGTTTACAGATACGCAGTATTTT. This translates into CASKEGGFTDTQYF.

The CDR3 DNA reads TGTGCCAGCAGTCTACAGGGGTCGAGCACTGAAGCTTTCTTT. Translation: CASSLQGSSTEAFF. V and J are TRBV6-6 and TRBJ1-1, with 7 bases fitting TRBD1. The CDR3 totals 14 residues. The ends lost 5 bases at V and 4 bases at J; junction bases unmatched: 7. The V gene's germline CDR1 is MNHNY and CDR2 SVGAGI (reference sequence).

This chain joins TRBV6-6 and TRBJ1-5; D uncertain. The CDR3 loop spans 13 amino acids. Germline V lookup: CDR1 MNHNY, CDR2 SVGAGI (reference sequence). V was trimmed by 7 bases and J by 0 bases, leaving 7 bases between them. DNA for the CDR3: TGTGCCAGCACTGGCGGTAGCAATCAGCCCCAGCATTTT. Amino acid sequence: CASTGGSNQPQHF.

This clone was observed once. The genes are TRBV7-2 and TRBJ1-4; maybe TRBD1 (5 bases). V was pared by 3 bases and J by 4 bases, with 9 bases between. The CDR3 is 14 residues long. Looked up from germline, CDR1 is SGHTA and CDR2 is FQGNSA. The CDR3 nucleotides are TGTGCCAGCAGCTTCGCAGGGAATAATGAAAAACTGTTTTTT. Translating gives CASSFAGNNEKLFF.

The rearrangement joins TRBV27 to TRBJ2-5, with TRBD1 as a possible D gene (6 bases). Germline lookup yields CDR1 MNHEY and CDR2 SMNVEV (reference sequence). This CDR3 is 12 amino acids long. V gave up 0 bases and J gave up 8 bases, with 7 bases separating them. CDR3 in amino acids: CASSLSGGTQYF. The CDR3 nucleotides are TGTGCCAGCAGTTTATCAGGGGGAACCCAGTACTTC.

The chain recombines TRBV14 with TRBJ2-1; 10 bases fit TRBD2. There are 13 residues in the CDR3. CDR1 is SGHDN, CDR2 FVKESK, per germline. J was trimmed by 13 bases and V by 0 bases; bases with no gene match: 3. CDR3 nucleotides: TGTGCCAGCAGCCAAGACAGACTAGCGGGTCAGTTCTTC. Its protein product is CASSQDRLAGQFF.

The chain uses TRBV7-2 and TRBJ2-3; 7 nucleotides agree with TRBD1. Germline assignment: CDR1 SGHTA and CDR2 FQGNSA. V shed 1 base, J shed 7 bases, and the junction held 2 bases outside the gene matches. The CDR3 contains 13 residues. CDR3 amino acids: CASSLGGGNTQYF. As DNA, the CDR3 is TGTGCCAGCAGCTTAGGAGGGGGCAATACGCAGTATTTT.

This chain joins TRBV4-3 and TRBJ2-3; 7 bases are shared with TRBD2. This CDR3 spans 19 amino acids. The germline gives CDR1 LGHNA, CDR2 YSLEER. V trimming: 4 bases; J trimming: 2 bases; junction bases outside the gene matches: 18. Here the CDR3 reads CASSPSGGSPGIYTDTQYF. In nucleotides, the CDR3 is TGCGCCAGCAGCCCCTCGGGGGGATCGCCGGGAATATACACAGATACGCAGTATTTT.

V usage is TRBV2 and J usage is TRBJ2-3; D remains unclear. V was shortened by 2 bases and J by 6 bases, with 15 bases between the two germline ends. The CDR3 totals 15 residues. Germline loops: CDR1 SNHLY, CDR2 FYNNEI. CDR3 in amino acids: CASSEIPRPSDTQYF. CDR3 in DNA: TGTGCCAGCAGTGAAATCCCTAGACCCAGCGATACGCAGTATTTT. The full variable domain, completed using reference TRBV2 and TRBJ2-3, is EPEVTQTPSHQVTQMGQEVILRCVPISNHLYFYWYRQILGQKVEFLVSFYNNEISEKSEIFDDQFSVERPDGSNFTLKIRSTKLEDSAMYFCASSEIPRPSDTQYFGPGTRLTVL.

This chain links TRBV5-6 with TRBJ2-1, with D tentatively TRBD2 (5 bases). Trimming removed 0 bases at V and 9 bases at J, with 10 bases between. The CDR3 is 13 residues long. CDR1 and CDR2 (germline): SGHDT, YYEEEE. This CDR3 reads CASSLAPSFEQFF. The CDR3, as DNA: TGTGCCAGCAGCTTGGCTCCTAGCTTTGAGCAGTTCTTC. Filled out from reference TRBV5-6 and TRBJ2-1, the complete variable domain reads DAGVTQSPTHLIKTRGQQVTLRCSPKSGHDTVSWYQQALGQGPQFIFQYYEEEERQRGNFPDRFSGHQFPNYSSELNVNALLLGDSALYLCASSLAPSFEQFFGPGTRLTVL.

This clone was counted a single time. The chain is built from TRBV5-4 and TRBJ2-7; TRBD1 matches 7 bases. The ends lost 1 base at V and 11 bases at J; junction bases unmatched: 15. The CDR3 spans 15 residues. The germline V gene has CDR1 SGHNT and CDR2 YYREEE (reference sequence). The CDR3 DNA follows: TGTGCCAGCAGCTTGAAAGGGGGCGGACGCACCAGGGAGTACTTC. Its protein is CASSLKGGGRTREYF.

The rearrangement joins TRBV5-6 to TRBJ1-2; D is ambiguous. The V end lost 4 bases, the J end lost 1 base, and 26 bases lay between the germline ends. The germline CDR1 and CDR2 sequences are SGHDT and YYEEEE. This CDR3 region has 19 residues. The CDR3, as DNA: TGTGCCAGCAGCCCGCCTCCGGAGGGAATACCACTAATTAACTATGGCTACACCTTC. This codes for CASSPPPEGIPLINYGYTF.

The count of this clone is one. This chain connects TRBV4-2 to TRBJ1-2; D might be TRBD1 (6 bases). V was clipped by 1 base and J by 4 bases, with 10 bases between them. Germline lookup yields CDR1 LGHNA and CDR2 YNFKEQ. This CDR3 contains 14 residues. The CDR3 nucleotides read TGTGCCAGCAGCCAAGCCAGGGGTGGCTATGGCTACACCTTC. It yields the protein CASSQARGGYGYTF.

The chain employs TRBV7-9 and TRBJ2-3; the match to TRBD1 covers 7 bases. V lost 2 bases, J lost 5 bases, and 10 bases stayed unmatched. This CDR3 has 16 residues. Germline CDR1 reads SEHNR; CDR2 reads FQNEAQ (reference sequence). The DNA for the CDR3 is TGTGCCAGCAGCTTAAGCCGACAGGGTTCCCTAGATACGCAGTATTTT. Amino acid sequence: CASSLSRQGSLDTQYF.

The chain carries TRBV5-5 and TRBJ2-7; TRBD1 is a possible D gene (7 bases). The CDR3 totals 13 residues. V dropped 4 bases and J dropped 4 bases, with 12 bases sitting between them. Germline lookup yields CDR1 SGHKS and CDR2 YYEKEE (reference sequence). CDR3 DNA sequence: TGTGCCAGCAGCCCATCAGGGGGGTACGAGCAGTACTTC. Translated, it gives CASSPSGGYEQYF.

The gene calls are TRBV7-2 and TRBJ2-1; 8 bases align to TRBD2. The length of the CDR3 is 14 residues. The germline gives CDR1 SGHTA, CDR2 FQGNSA. The V and J ends lost 3 bases and 6 bases, in that order; junction bases with no gene match: 4. CDR3 loop: CASSFGTRGNEQFF. The CDR3 DNA follows: TGTGCCAGCAGCTTCGGGACTAGAGGCAATGAGCAGTTCTTC.

CDR3 amino acids: CASSPRSGGNTEAFF. For the CDR3, the DNA is TGTGCCAGCAGCCCCCGGTCGGGGGGGAACACTGAAGCTTTCTTT. This sequence joins TRBV9 and TRBJ1-1, with D tentatively TRBD1 (5 bases). The V end was cut by 4 bases, the J end by 1 base, with 14 bases between. The CDR3 has 15 residues. Per the germline V gene, CDR1 is SGDLS and CDR2 is YYNGEE.

V gene TRBV6-6 combines with J gene TRBJ2-7, with D hard to call. Trimming shortened V by 5 bases and J by 3 bases, and 11 bases separated the two germline ends. Germline CDR1 and CDR2: MNHNY and SVGAGI (reference sequence). The CDR3 contains 13 residues. In nucleotides, the CDR3 is TGTGCCAGCAGTGCCGATTCCTACTACGAGCAGTACTTC. Its translation is CASSADSYYEQYF.

This chain joins TRBV6-5 and TRBJ2-7; D is perhaps TRBD2 (7 bases). V lost 0 bases, J lost 3 bases, and 12 bases lay in between. The CDR3 has 15 amino acids. Germline CDR1 reads MNHEY; CDR2 reads SVGAGI. This CDR3 reads CASSYSGRGNYEQYF. The CDR3 DNA follows: TGTGCCAGCAGTTACTCGGGGAGGGGGAACTACGAGCAGTACTTC.

J is TRBJ2-5 and V is TRBV19, with 7 bases that match TRBD2. This CDR3 comprises 13 residues. The germline CDR1 and CDR2 sequences are LNHDA and SQIVND (reference sequence). Trimming took 6 bases from V and 2 from J; bases not matched to a gene: 3. The CDR3 loop reads CASSRLAQETQYF. CDR3 sequence (DNA): TGTGCCAGTAGCCGACTAGCTCAAGAGACCCAGTACTTC.

This sequence joins TRBV29-1 and TRBJ2-3, with 9 bases lining up with TRBD1. This CDR3 region has 13 residues. Germline V gene lookup returns CDR1 SQVTM and CDR2 ANQGSEA. V lost 6 bases, J lost 4 bases, and 5 bases stayed unmatched. Here the CDR3 reads CSVGQGDADTQYF. In DNA form, the CDR3 reads TGCAGCGTGGGACAGGGAGACGCAGATACGCAGTATTTT.

The chain recombines TRBV5-8 with TRBJ2-3; no clear D gene. The CDR3 has 13 residues. Germline V gives CDR1 SGHTS, CDR2 YDEGEE. V lost 0 bases, J lost 4 bases, and 6 bases lay in between. The CDR3: CASSLDLPDTQYF. CDR3 nucleotides: TGTGCCAGCAGCTTGGATCTCCCAGATACGCAGTATTTT.

The chain couples TRBV5-5 to TRBJ1-1; D is unresolved. The germline CDR1 and CDR2 sequences are SGHKS and YYEKEE (reference sequence). The CDR3 consists of 14 residues. The ends were cut back, 0 bases at V and 0 bases at J, with 6 bases in the middle. The CDR3: CASSLGGVNTEAFF. CDR3 nucleotide sequence: TGTGCCAGCAGCTTGGGCGGGGTGAACACTGAAGCTTTCTTT.